This T cell receptor beta chain was found in a study of T-cell memory formation after mild COVID-19. About the research overall: Across donors, TCR clusters were largely donor specific.

Constant-segment primers served in 5'RACE that generated TCR alpha and TCR beta cDNA libraries bearing sample barcodes and UMIs. TCRdb re-called the 5' RACE reads through MiXCR, storing one row per CDR3 protein. The sample contains around 510,000 distinct CDR3 sequences, about a fifth of which appear only once. This clonotype was seen a few times. Its target is unknown. Germline CDR1 SQVTM, CDR2 ANQGSEA. The CDR3 is 13 amino acids. With 6 bases removed from V and 4 bases from J, the gap between germline ends came to 16 bases. Study-level findings and limits: Some clones that responded were present in memory (sampled pre-infection), which suggests cross-reactive memory joined. Confirmation was lacking for SARS-CoV-2 specificity of second-wave clones that peaked on day 37.

Sequencing used PBMCs or a T cell subset sorted from them (not recorded which). The sequence came from an adult woman who had mild COVID-19 (a few samples of this study predate the infection). Cell type and time point are not known. The chain couples TRBV29-1 to TRBJ2-7; TRBD1 is a possible D gene (6 bases). Here the CDR3 reads CSVSGTPGYEQYF. Here the CDR3 DNA reads TGCAGCGTCTCCGGGACACCCGGGTACGAGCAGTACTTC.